These 9 T cell receptor beta chains share one sample of origin, sequenced in a study of Graves' ophthalmopathy and Graves' hyperthyroidism. Investigators amplified TCR beta CDR3 regions from RNA transcripts. In the first round, RT-PCR was carried out with HTBI primers, and a multiplex PCR formed the second round. TCRdb re-derived calls from the multiplex PCR reads in MiXCR, one entry per CDR3 protein. Of 500,000 to 600,000 distinct CDR3 sequences listed, roughly 39% are singletons. The source material was peripheral blood or thyroid tissue (not recorded which). These receptors all stem from an adult man with Graves' hyperthyroidism.

This clonotype was detected ten times or more. The J gene is TRBJ1-1, the V gene TRBV5-1, with TRBD1 identical over 12 bases. The trim removed 5 bases at V and 2 bases at J, leaving 10 bases unmatched. Germline CDR1 reads SGHRS; CDR2 reads YFSETQ. CDR3 length: 17 residues. The CDR3 reads CASSSLGTGGVNTEAFF. The CDR3 DNA is TGCGCCAGCAGTTCCCTTGGGACAGGGGGCGTTAACACTGAAGCTTTCTTT.

This clonotype was observed many times. The chain has TRBV6-6 and TRBJ1-1, with D unresolved. The CDR3 is 10 amino acids. Germline CDR1 and CDR2: MNHNY and SVGAGI (reference sequence). Between the trimmed V and J ends, which lost 8 bases and 3 bases, there was a span of 4 bases. The CDR3 sequence: CASVDTEAFF. The CDR3 DNA reads as TGTGCCAGCGTCGACACTGAAGCTTTCTTT.

This clonotype was counted many times. The V gene is TRBV7-8, the J gene TRBJ2-2, with a possible D match to TRBD1 (6 bases). Deletions cut 4 bases from V and 2 bases from J, with 11 bases between. Germline V lookup: CDR1 SGHVS, CDR2 FQNEAQ. The CDR3 is 15 amino acids. CDR3 amino acids: CASSSRDINTGELFF. The CDR3 nucleotides are TGTGCCAGCAGCTCCCGGGACATAAACACCGGGGAGCTGTTTTTT.

In this sample, this clonotype turned up a few times. The V and J genes are TRBV2 and TRBJ1-3, with 8 bases identical to TRBD1. The CDR3 is 12 residues long. Per the germline V gene, CDR1 is SNHLY and CDR2 is FYNNEI. V dropped 8 bases and J dropped 6; count of bases not matched to a gene: 3. For the CDR3, the DNA is TGTGCCAGCTGGGGACAGGCAAACACCATATATTTT. Translated, it gives CASWGQANTIYF.

The chain uses TRBV20-1 and TRBJ1-4, with D tentatively TRBD1 (6 bases). Trimming removed 5 bases from V and 6 bases from J, with 13 bases in between. CDR1 is DFQATT, CDR2 SNEGSKA, per germline (reference sequence). CDR3 size: 13 residues. CDR3 amino acids: CSAPRGKDEKLFF. DNA for the CDR3: TGCAGTGCTCCAAGGGGGAAGGATGAAAAACTGTTTTTT.

This clonotype was detected only once. The junction and the germline gene differ at one end; a read error may be behind it. This chain joins TRBV24-1 and TRBJ2-5; D might be TRBD2 (5 bases). CDR1 KGHDR and CDR2 SFDVKD come from the germline V gene. This CDR3 has 19 residues. The CDR3 nucleotides are TGTGCCAGCAGTGAAGAAGCATTCGGCGGGTTCTGGAACCAAGAGACCCAGTACTTC. Translated: CASSEEAFGGFWNQETQYF.

This clonotype was detected only once. This may be a read error, as it is one base from a much larger clone. V and J are TRBV25-1 and TRBJ2-7, with TRBD2 identical over 12 bases. The CDR3 is 16 residues long. Per the germline V gene, CDR1 is MGHDK and CDR2 is SYGVNS. V trimming: 6 bases; J trimming: 6 bases; junction bases outside the gene matches: 12. CDR3 coding DNA: TGTGCCAGCAGCCAAGCATCTAGCGGGAGGGCAGTCGAGCAGTACTTC. Protein sequence: CASSQASSGRAVEQYF.

The chain combines TRBV5-1 with TRBJ2-2; 9 bases match TRBD1. The germline V gene encodes CDR1 SGHRS and CDR2 YFSETQ. CDR3 length: 18 amino acids. With V trimmed by 2 bases and J by 5 bases, 13 bases remained unmatched. CDR3 in amino acids: CASSFPGQGIPLTGELFF. The CDR3 coding sequence is TGCGCCAGCAGCTTCCCGGGACAGGGTATTCCGCTGACCGGGGAGCTGTTTTTT.

This clonotype came up many times. The chain combines TRBV28 with TRBJ2-5; D not certain. Germline V CDR1 and CDR2: MDHEN, SYDVKM. V dropped 4 bases and J dropped 4 bases, with 13 bases sitting between them. This CDR3 is built from 14 residues. The CDR3 loop is CASSSTGLGETQYF. Here the CDR3 DNA reads TGTGCCAGCAGTTCCACCGGGTTAGGAGAGACCCAGTACTTC.